The 20 T cell receptor beta chains given below trace back to one sample, sequenced in a study of blood T cell repertoires in COVID-19. Assay: immunoSEQ multiplex PCR; the TCRdb copy retains only in-frame clones and omits some. The repertoire includes fewer than 400,000 clones, 85% to 90% of them detected once, and approximately 4.1% sits in the top ten. The sample consisted of PBMCs or T cells enriched from blood (not recorded which). The receptor source for this set is a young man who had recovered from COVID-19.

This chain links TRBV5-1 with TRBJ2-1; a possible D gene is TRBD1 (6 bases). The CDR3 extends over 15 amino acids. CDR1 and CDR2 from the germline V gene are SGHRS and YFSETQ. Trimming shortened V by 4 bases and J by 6 bases, and 17 bases separated the two germline ends. CDR3 region: CASSSSTGFGNEQFF. CDR3 nucleotide sequence: TGCGCCAGCAGCAGCTCAACAGGGTTCGGCAATGAGCAGTTCTTC.

The sample holds one count of this clone. The chain is built from TRBV19 and TRBJ1-5, with TRBD1 matching over 7 bases. Germline trimming cut 5 bases from V and 0 bases from J; bases unmatched to any gene: 19. The CDR3 is 20 amino acids. Germline CDR1 and CDR2: LNHDA and SQIVND (reference sequence). The CDR3: CASSLSIGQVGGYSNQPQHF. Written as DNA, the CDR3 is TGTGCCAGTAGTCTTTCCATCGGACAGGTCGGAGGCTATAGCAATCAGCCCCAGCATTTT. Full variable domain (remainder filled in from reference TRBV19 and TRBJ1-5): DGGITQSPKYLFRKEGQNVTLSCEQNLNHDAMYWYRQDPGQGLRLIYYSQIVNDFQKGDIAEGYSVSREKKESFPLTVTSAQKNPTAFYLCASSLSIGQVGGYSNQPQHFGDGTRLSIL.

Of note for this clone: Germline and junction disagree at one end, which may indicate a read error. This CDR3 reads CASSFIGGQSGTNVLTF. Written as DNA, the CDR3 is TGTGCCAGCAGCTTCATCGGGGGGCAATCTGGGACCAACGTCCTGACTTTC. V is TRBV5-6 and J is TRBJ2-6; tentative D call: TRBD2 (7 bases). The CDR3 runs to 17 residues. The V gene's germline CDR1 is SGHDT and CDR2 YYEEEE.

The J gene is TRBJ1-6, the V gene TRBV28; TRBD1 matches at 9 bases. CDR1 and CDR2 from the germline V gene are MDHEN and SYDVKM. The length of the CDR3 is 15 residues. With 6 bases clipped from V and 6 bases from J, the junction kept 6 bases outside the gene matches. The CDR3 protein is CASRWDRVSNSPLHF. CDR3 sequence (DNA): TGTGCCAGCAGGTGGGACAGGGTGAGTAATTCACCCCTCCACTTT.

J is TRBJ1-1 and V is TRBV6-5, with 8 bases matching TRBD1. V shed 2 bases, J shed 1 base, and the junction held 6 bases outside the gene matches. The CDR3 contains 16 residues. From germline, CDR1 is MNHEY and CDR2 SVGAGI. The CDR3 nucleotides are TGTGCCAGCAGTTACCTGGCCGACAGGGGGAACACTGAAGCTTTCTTT. Its protein is CASSYLADRGNTEAFF.

This chain joins TRBV5-6 and TRBJ2-1; D ambiguous. The CDR3 runs 15 residues. V was shortened by 2 bases and J by 0 bases, with 9 bases between the two germline ends. Germline loops: CDR1 SGHDT, CDR2 YYEEEE. CDR3 in amino acids: CASSFGSRSYNEQFF. The CDR3 nucleotides are TGTGCCAGCAGCTTCGGGTCTCGCTCCTACAATGAGCAGTTCTTC. Combining the CDR3 with reference TRBV5-6 and TRBJ2-1 gives the whole variable domain DAGVTQSPTHLIKTRGQQVTLRCSPKSGHDTVSWYQQALGQGPQFIFQYYEEEERQRGNFPDRFSGHQFPNYSSELNVNALLLGDSALYLCASSFGSRSYNEQFFGPGTRLTVL.

Only a few counts were recorded for this clone. V usage is TRBV30 and J usage is TRBJ2-7, with a tentative D call TRBD2 (5 bases). V was shortened by 3 bases and J by 6 bases, with 21 bases between the two germline ends. From germline, CDR1 is GTSNPN and CDR2 SVGIG (reference sequence). The CDR3 runs to 15 residues. CDR3 nucleotide sequence: TGTGCCTGGAGCCTTTCCGGAGGTTACACTGGCGAGCAGTACTTC. It yields the protein CAWSLSGGYTGEQYF.

V is TRBV9 and J is TRBJ2-5, with 7 bases lining up with TRBD1. The ends lost 3 bases at V and 5 bases at J; junction bases unmatched: 7. Germline lookup yields CDR1 SGDLS and CDR2 YYNGEE. The CDR3 contains 14 residues. The CDR3 reads CASSAGDSLETQYF. The CDR3 nucleotides are TGTGCCAGCAGCGCCGGGGACAGTTTGGAGACCCAGTACTTC.

The rearrangement links TRBV7-2 to TRBJ2-1, with 10 bases matching TRBD2. After removal of 3 bases from V and 9 bases from J, the junction contained 5 bases not matched to a gene. The V gene's germline CDR1 is SGHTA and CDR2 FQGNSA. There are 14 residues in the CDR3. CDR3 sequence (DNA): TGTGCCAGCAGCTTCCCAGCGGGAGGGGCTGAGCAGTTCTTC. Residues: CASSFPAGGAEQFF.

The J gene is TRBJ2-4, the V gene TRBV3-1 (or the pseudogene TRBV3-2); 9 nucleotides line up with TRBD2. The CDR3 sequence is 18 residues long. Losses at the gene ends were 0 bases for V and 0 bases for J; bases not matched to a gene: 6. From germline, CDR1 is LGHDT and CDR2 YNNKEL (reference sequence). The CDR3 spells CASSQDGGRVLAKNIQYF. In DNA form, the CDR3 reads TGTGCCAGCAGCCAAGATGGCGGGAGGGTGTTAGCCAAAAACATTCAGTACTTC.

The gene calls are TRBV24-1 and TRBJ2-1; TRBD2 matches 9 bases. The CDR3 contains 17 residues. V dropped 1 base and J dropped 6; count of bases not matched to a gene: 9. CDR1 is KGHDR and CDR2 is SFDVKD in the germline V gene. CDR3 in DNA: TGTGCCACCAGTGATTTCGGTGGAGCTAGCGGGATCAATGAGCAGTTCTTC. This sequence encodes CATSDFGGASGINEQFF.

The V gene is TRBV5-8, the J gene TRBJ2-7; 7 nucleotides align to TRBD1. With 7 bases clipped from V and 2 bases from J, the junction kept 6 bases outside the gene matches. The CDR3 runs to 13 residues. Germline CDR1 is SGHTS and CDR2 is YDEGEE. CDR3 nucleotide sequence: TGTGCCAGCCTGGACAGGACAACCTACGAGCAGTACTTC. Amino acids: CASLDRTTYEQYF.

The V and J genes are TRBV6-1 and TRBJ1-4, with a possible D match to TRBD1 (5 bases). In germline, CDR1 is MNHNS, CDR2 SASEGT. There are 15 residues in the CDR3. V lost 0 bases and J lost 8, with 13 bases in between. CDR3 amino acids: CASSEARGLNEKLFF. The DNA for the CDR3 is TGTGCCAGCAGTGAAGCCCGGGGACTCAACGAAAAACTGTTTTTT.

This clone was recorded only once. The CDR3 here is CASSLAGTSGNTIYF. Here the CDR3 DNA reads TGTGCCAGCAGCTTAGCCGGGACATCTGGAAACACCATATATTTT. This rearrangement joins TRBV7-8 to TRBJ1-3, with D perhaps matching TRBD1 (6 bases). V gave up 0 bases and J gave up 1 base, with 7 bases separating them. The V gene's germline CDR1 is SGHVS and CDR2 FQNEAQ. CDR3 length: 15 residues. Combining the CDR3 with reference TRBV7-8 and TRBJ1-3 gives the whole variable domain GAGVSQSPRYKVAKRGQDVALRCDPISGHVSLFWYQQALGQGPEFLTYFQNEAQLDKSGLPSDRFFAERPEGSVSTLKIQRTQQEDSAVYLCASSLAGTSGNTIYFGEGSWLTVV.

Written as DNA, the CDR3 is TGTGCCAGCAGCGCTCCCTACTATAATTCACCCCTCCACTTT. Translating gives CASSAPYYNSPLHF. This chain connects TRBV6-5 to TRBJ1-6; D unresolved. The CDR3 is 14 amino acids. Germline values: CDR1 MNHEY, CDR2 SVGAGI. V lost 6 bases, J lost 3 bases, and 9 bases lay in between.

This clone occurred a few times. V gene TRBV11-3 combines with J gene TRBJ2-7; D gene uncertain. The germline V gene encodes CDR1 SGHNT and CDR2 YENEEA. Trimming removed 1 base at V and 2 bases at J, with 6 bases between. This CDR3 is built from 13 residues. The CDR3 nucleotides read TGTGCCAGCAGCTTAGGACATACCTACGAGCAGTACTTC. Translating it yields CASSLGHTYEQYF.

Of note for this clone: Other DNA sequences within the sample encode an identical CDR3. The chain links TRBV11-1 to TRBJ1-5; no reliable D call. The CDR3 spans 13 residues. Trimming cost V 1 base and J 5 bases, with 6 bases left between them. Germline V gene lookup returns CDR1 SGHAT and CDR2 FQDESV (reference sequence). The CDR3 DNA reads TGTGCCAGCAGCTTAGGTTCCTATCAGCCCCAGCATTTT. Protein sequence: CASSLGSYQPQHF.

This sequence joins TRBV19 and TRBJ1-5; 8 positions match TRBD1. V dropped 3 bases and J dropped 4; count of bases not matched to a gene: 8. The V gene's germline CDR1 is LNHDA and CDR2 SQIVND (reference sequence). CDR3 size: 16 residues. The CDR3, as DNA: TGTGCCAGTAGTATCAGGGGGCAGGGGGTAAATCAGCCCCAGCATTTT. Translated, it gives CASSIRGQGVNQPQHF.

Points on this clone: The same CDR3 is also encoded by other DNA sequences in this sample. V gene TRBV7-6 combines with J gene TRBJ2-7; 8 nucleotides agree with TRBD1. Germline values: CDR1 SGHVS, CDR2 FNYEAQ. The CDR3 totals 15 residues. Unmatched junction bases numbered 6, after V lost 3 bases and J lost 2 bases. For the CDR3, the DNA is TGTGCCAGCAGCTTTCGGACAGGGCAAACCTACGAGCAGTACTTC. This encodes CASSFRTGQTYEQYF.

The chain couples TRBV30 to TRBJ1-5, with a tentative D call TRBD1 (5 bases). The CDR3 runs 13 residues. The V end was cut by 1 base, the J end by 2 bases, with 6 bases between. CDR1 and CDR2 from the germline V gene are GTSNPN and SVGIG (reference sequence). The CDR3 protein is CAWSAQGNQPQHF. The DNA for the CDR3 is TGTGCCTGGAGTGCACAGGGCAATCAGCCCCAGCATTTT.